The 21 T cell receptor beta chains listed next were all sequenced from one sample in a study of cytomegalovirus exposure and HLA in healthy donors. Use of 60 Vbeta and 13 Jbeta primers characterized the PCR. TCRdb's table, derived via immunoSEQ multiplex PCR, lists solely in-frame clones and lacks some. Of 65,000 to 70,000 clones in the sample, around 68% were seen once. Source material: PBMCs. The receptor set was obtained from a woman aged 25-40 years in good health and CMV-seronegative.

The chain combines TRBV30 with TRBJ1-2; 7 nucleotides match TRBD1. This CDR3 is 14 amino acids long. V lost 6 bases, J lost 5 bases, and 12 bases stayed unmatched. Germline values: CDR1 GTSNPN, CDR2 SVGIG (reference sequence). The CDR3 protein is CACHIPGQKYGYTF. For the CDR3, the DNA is TGTGCCTGCCACATCCCGGGACAGAAATATGGCTACACCTTC. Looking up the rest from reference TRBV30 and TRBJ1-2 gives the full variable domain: SQTIHQWPATLVQPVGSPLSLECTVEGTSNPNLYWYRQAAGRGLQLLFYSVGIGQISSEVPQNLSASRPQDRQFILSSKKLLLSDSGFYLCACHIPGQKYGYTFGSGTRLTVV.

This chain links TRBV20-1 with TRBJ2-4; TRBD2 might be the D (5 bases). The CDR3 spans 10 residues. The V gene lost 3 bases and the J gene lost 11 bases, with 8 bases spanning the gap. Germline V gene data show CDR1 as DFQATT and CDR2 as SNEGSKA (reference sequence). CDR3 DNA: TGCAGTGCTAGTACGAGGGTTCAGTACTTC. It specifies CSASTRVQYF.

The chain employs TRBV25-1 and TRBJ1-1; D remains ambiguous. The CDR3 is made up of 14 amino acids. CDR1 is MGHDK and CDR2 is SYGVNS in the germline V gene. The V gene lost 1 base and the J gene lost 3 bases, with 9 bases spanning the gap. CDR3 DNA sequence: TGTGCCAGCAGTGAATCTGCGGTTGACACTGAAGCTTTCTTT. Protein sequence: CASSESAVDTEAFF. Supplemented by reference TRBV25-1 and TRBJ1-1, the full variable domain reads EADIYQTPRYLVIGTGKKITLECSQTMGHDKMYWYQQDPGMELHLIHYSYGVNSTEKGDLSSESTVSRIRTEHFPLTLESARPSHTSQYLCASSESAVDTEAFFGQGTRLTVV.

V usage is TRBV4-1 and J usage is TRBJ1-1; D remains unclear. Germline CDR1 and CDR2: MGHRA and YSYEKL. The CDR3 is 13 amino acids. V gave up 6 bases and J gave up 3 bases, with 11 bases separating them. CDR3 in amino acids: CASRLVLDTEAFF. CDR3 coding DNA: TGCGCCAGCAGACTTGTTCTCGACACTGAAGCTTTCTTT.

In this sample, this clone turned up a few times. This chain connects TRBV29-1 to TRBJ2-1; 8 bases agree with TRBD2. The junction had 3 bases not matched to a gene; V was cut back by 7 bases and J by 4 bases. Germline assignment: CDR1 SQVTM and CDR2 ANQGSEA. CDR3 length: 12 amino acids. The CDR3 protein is CSAPGGYNEQFF. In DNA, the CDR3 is TGCAGCGCTCCGGGAGGGTACAATGAGCAGTTCTTC.

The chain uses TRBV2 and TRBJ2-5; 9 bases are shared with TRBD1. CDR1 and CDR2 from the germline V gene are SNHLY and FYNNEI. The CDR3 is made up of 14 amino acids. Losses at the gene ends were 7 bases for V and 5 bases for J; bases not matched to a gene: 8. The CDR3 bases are TGTGCCAGCAAGACACAGGGGGCGCCGGAGACCCAGTACTTC. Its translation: CASKTQGAPETQYF.

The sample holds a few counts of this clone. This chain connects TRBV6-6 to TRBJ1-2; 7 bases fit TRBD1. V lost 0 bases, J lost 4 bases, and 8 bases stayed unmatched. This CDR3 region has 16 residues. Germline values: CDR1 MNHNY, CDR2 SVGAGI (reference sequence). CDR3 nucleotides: TGTGCCAGCAGTTACTCTTACAGGGGCCATGGCTATGGCTACACCTTC. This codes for CASSYSYRGHGYGYTF.

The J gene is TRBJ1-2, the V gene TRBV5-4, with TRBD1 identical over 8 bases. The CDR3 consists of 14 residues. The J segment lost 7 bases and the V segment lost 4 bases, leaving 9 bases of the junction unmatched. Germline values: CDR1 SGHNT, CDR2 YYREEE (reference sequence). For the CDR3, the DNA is TGTGCCAGCAGCACCGGACAGGGAGGGTCTGGCTACACCTTC. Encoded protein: CASSTGQGGSGYTF. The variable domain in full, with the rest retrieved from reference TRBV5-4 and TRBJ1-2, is ETGVTQSPTHLIKTRGQQVTLRCSSQSGHNTVSWYQQALGQGPQFIFQYYREEENGRGNFPPRFSGLQFPNYSSELNVNALELDDSALYLCASSTGQGGSGYTFGSGTRLTVV.

The CDR3 is CSVVHEGAIYNEQFF. CDR3 DNA: TGCAGCGTTGTTCATGAGGGGGCGATCTACAATGAGCAGTTCTTC. This chain connects TRBV29-1 to TRBJ2-1; TRBD1 matches at 7 bases. The V gene's germline CDR1 is SQVTM and CDR2 ANQGSEA. The CDR3 is 15 amino acids. V trimming: 4 bases; J trimming: 3 bases; junction bases outside the gene matches: 9.

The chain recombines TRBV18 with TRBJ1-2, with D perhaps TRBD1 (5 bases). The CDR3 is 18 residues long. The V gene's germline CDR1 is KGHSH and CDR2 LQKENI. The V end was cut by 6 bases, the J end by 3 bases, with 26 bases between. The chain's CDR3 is CASSAIPGQGRGDYGYTF. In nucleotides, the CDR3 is TGTGCCAGCTCCGCAATCCCCGGCCAGGGCCGTGGCGACTATGGCTACACCTTC.

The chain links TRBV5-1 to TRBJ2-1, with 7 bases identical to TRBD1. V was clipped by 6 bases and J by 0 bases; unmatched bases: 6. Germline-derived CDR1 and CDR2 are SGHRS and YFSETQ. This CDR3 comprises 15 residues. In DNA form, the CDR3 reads TGCGCCAGCACGCTACAGGGGAGCTCCTACAATGAGCAGTTCTTC. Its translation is CASTLQGSSYNEQFF.

The CDR3 here is CSARDFEQFF. CDR3 sequence (DNA): TGCAGTGCTAGGGACTTCGAGCAGTTCTTC. The chain carries TRBV20-1 and TRBJ2-1; possibly TRBD2 for D (5 bases). The V gene lost 3 bases and the J gene lost 10 bases, with 7 bases spanning the gap. This CDR3 has 10 amino acids. Germline V gene sequence: CDR1 DFQATT, CDR2 SNEGSKA (reference sequence).

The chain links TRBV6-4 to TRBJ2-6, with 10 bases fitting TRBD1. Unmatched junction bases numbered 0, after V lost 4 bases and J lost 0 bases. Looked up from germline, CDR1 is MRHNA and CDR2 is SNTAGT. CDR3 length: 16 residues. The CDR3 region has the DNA TGTGCCAGCAGTGGGACAGGGGGCTCTGGGGCCAACGTCCTGACTTTC. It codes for CASSGTGGSGANVLTF.

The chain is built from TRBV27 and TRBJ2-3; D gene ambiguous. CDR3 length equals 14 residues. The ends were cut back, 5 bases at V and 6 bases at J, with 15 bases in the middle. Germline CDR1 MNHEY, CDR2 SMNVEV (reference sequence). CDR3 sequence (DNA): TGTGCCAGCAGTCGGAAGGAACCAGCGGATACGCAGTATTTT. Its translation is CASSRKEPADTQYF.

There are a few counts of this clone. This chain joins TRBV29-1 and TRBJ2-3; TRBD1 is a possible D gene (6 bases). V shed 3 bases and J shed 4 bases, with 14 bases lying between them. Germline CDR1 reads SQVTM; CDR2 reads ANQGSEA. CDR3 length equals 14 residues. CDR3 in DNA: TGCAGCGTTGAGACAACAGGGCGGTCAGATACGCAGTATTTT. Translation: CSVETTGRSDTQYF.

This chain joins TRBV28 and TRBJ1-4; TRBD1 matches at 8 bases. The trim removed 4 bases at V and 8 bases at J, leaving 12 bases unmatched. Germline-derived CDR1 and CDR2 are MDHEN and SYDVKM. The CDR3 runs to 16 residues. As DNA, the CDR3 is TGTGCCAGCAGTTCTTCCCGACAGGGGCGTTTGGAAAAACTGTTTTTT. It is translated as CASSSSRQGRLEKLFF.

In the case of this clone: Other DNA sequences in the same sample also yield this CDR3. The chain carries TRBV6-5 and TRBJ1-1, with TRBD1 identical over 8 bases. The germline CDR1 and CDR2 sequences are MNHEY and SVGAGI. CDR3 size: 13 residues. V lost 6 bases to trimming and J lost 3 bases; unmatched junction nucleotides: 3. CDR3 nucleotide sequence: TGTGCCAGCAGGCTGGACAGGGACACTGAAGCTTTCTTT. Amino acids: CASRLDRDTEAFF.

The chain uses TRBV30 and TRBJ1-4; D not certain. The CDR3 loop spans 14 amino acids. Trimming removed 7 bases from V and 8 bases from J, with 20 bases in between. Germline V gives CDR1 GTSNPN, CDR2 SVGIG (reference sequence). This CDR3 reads CASREMRVREKLFF. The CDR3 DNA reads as TGTGCCTCCAGAGAGATGAGGGTGAGGGAAAAACTGTTTTTT.

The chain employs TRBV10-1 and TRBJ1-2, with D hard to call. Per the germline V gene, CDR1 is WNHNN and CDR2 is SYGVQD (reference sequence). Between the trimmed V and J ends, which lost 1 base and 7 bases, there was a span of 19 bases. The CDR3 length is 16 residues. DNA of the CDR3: TGCGCCAGCAGTGAGTGGAGGCCTCACCCGGGCTGTGGCTACACCTTC. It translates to CASSEWRPHPGCGYTF.

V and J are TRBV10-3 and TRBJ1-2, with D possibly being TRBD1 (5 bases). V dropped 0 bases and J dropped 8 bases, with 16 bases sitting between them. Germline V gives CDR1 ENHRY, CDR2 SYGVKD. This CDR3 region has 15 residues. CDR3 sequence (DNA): TGTGCCATCAGTGAGTCCTCAGGGCTTTCGAGGGGCTACACCTTC. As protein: CAISESSGLSRGYTF.

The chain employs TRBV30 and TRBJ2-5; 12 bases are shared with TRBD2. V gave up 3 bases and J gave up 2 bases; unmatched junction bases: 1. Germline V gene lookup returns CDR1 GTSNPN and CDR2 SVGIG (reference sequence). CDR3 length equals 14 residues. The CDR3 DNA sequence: TGTGCCTGGAGACTAGCGGGGGGACAAGAGACCCAGTACTTC. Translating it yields CAWRLAGGQETQYF.